One sample yielded the 18 T cell receptor beta chains listed below, sequenced in a study of blood T cells in healthy people across ages. Using a J-beta primer mix together with a sample-barcoded 5' primer, a second PCR was run for roughly 6 to 11 cycles. TCRdb fed the 5' RACE reads into MiXCR, producing one record per CDR3 protein. The table has over 700,000 distinct CDR3 sequences, roughly 53% seen once. The specimen sequenced was blood. These receptors all come from an elderly man in good health.

The gene calls are TRBV2 and TRBJ2-4; 11 nucleotides line up with TRBD2. The J call is uncertain, as TRBJ2-7 better fits the DNA end. The CDR3 contains 17 residues. Germline V gene sequence: CDR1 SNHLY, CDR2 FYNNEI. For the CDR3, the DNA is TGTGCCAGCAGTGAAGCCGGACTAGCGGGCACCCCCTGCGAGCAGTACTTC. Translating it yields CASSEAGLAGTPCEQYF.

V gene TRBV27 combines with J gene TRBJ2-7, with 11 bases identical to TRBD1. This CDR3 has 17 amino acids. V shed 5 bases and J 3 bases; nucleotides not matched to a gene: 12. Per the germline V gene, CDR1 is MNHEY and CDR2 is SMNVEV (reference sequence). CDR3 in DNA: TGTGCCAGCAGTATACTCCCCGGGACAGGGGGAAACTACGAGCAGTACTTC. Translating gives CASSILPGTGGNYEQYF.

The rearrangement uses TRBV20-1 and TRBJ1-6; D might be TRBD1 (6 bases). This CDR3 region has 13 residues. The germline gives CDR1 DFQATT, CDR2 SNEGSKA (reference sequence). Written as DNA, the CDR3 is TGCAGCGTCGTCCGGGACATGCCTTCACCCCTCCACTTT. Encoded protein: CSVVRDMPSPLHF.

The rearrangement links TRBV29-1 to TRBJ1-1, with TRBD1 identical over 7 bases. V was clipped by 4 bases and J by 1 base; unmatched bases: 6. This CDR3 comprises 14 residues. Germline V lookup: CDR1 SQVTM, CDR2 ANQGSEA. The CDR3 coding sequence is TGCAGCGTTGCGTTTGCAGGGGGGAACACTGAAGCTTTCTTT. This encodes CSVAFAGGNTEAFF.

J is TRBJ2-7 and V is TRBV6-1, with D tentatively TRBD1 or TRBD2 (6 bases each). Trimming removed 2 bases at V and 11 bases at J, with 16 bases between. The CDR3 length is 13 residues. Germline CDR1 reads MNHNS; CDR2 reads SASEGT. This CDR3 is CASSEKGEGEEYF. Written as DNA, the CDR3 is TGTGCCAGCAGTGAAAAGGGGGAAGGGGAGGAGTACTTC.

The chain joins TRBV7-2 to TRBJ2-1, with a possible D match to TRBD1 (5 bases). CDR1 and CDR2 from the germline V gene are SGHTA and FQGNSA. V was pared by 6 bases and J by 9 bases, with 30 bases between. The CDR3 spans 18 residues. The CDR3 spells CASSSTRTGPLGDSEQFF. The CDR3 nucleotides read TGTGCCAGCAGTTCTACCCGTACAGGCCCCCTAGGTGACAGTGAGCAGTTCTTC. The full variable domain, with the rest looked up from reference TRBV7-2 and TRBJ2-1, is GAGVSQSPSNKVTEKGKDVELRCDPISGHTALYWYRQSLGQGLEFLIYFQGNSAPDKSGLPSDRFSAERTGGSVSTLTIQRTQQEDSAVYLCASSSTRTGPLGDSEQFFGPGTRLTVL.

The chain links TRBV18 to TRBJ2-7; 8 bases are a match to TRBD2. Germline V CDR1 and CDR2: KGHSH, LQKENI. CDR3 length equals 14 residues. Trimming removed 2 bases from V and 2 bases from J; junction bases left unmatched: 2. The CDR3 DNA follows: TGTGCCAGCTCACCAGGGGGACTAGCCTACGAGCAGTACTTC. It specifies CASSPGGLAYEQYF. The variable domain in full, completed from reference TRBV18 and TRBJ2-7, reads NAGVMQNPRHLVRRRGQEARLRCSPMKGHSHVYWYRQLPEEGLKFMVYLQKENIIDESGMPKERFSAEFPKEGPSILRIQQVVRGDSAAYFCASSPGGLAYEQYFGPGTRLTVT.

The V call is TRBV7-2, the J call TRBJ1-2; TRBD1 matches at 8 bases. Germline-derived CDR1 and CDR2 are SGHTA and FQGNSA. The CDR3 is made up of 15 amino acids. Unmatched junction bases numbered 12, after V lost 5 bases and J lost 7 bases. DNA of the CDR3: TGTGCCAGCAGCCAGAGCGGCGGGACAGGTTTTGGCTACACCTTC. Translation gives CASSQSGGTGFGYTF.

The gene calls are TRBV20-1 and TRBJ2-7, with 10 bases that match TRBD1. Germline CDR1 is DFQATT and CDR2 is SNEGSKA (reference sequence). V lost 6 bases and J lost 4; bases outside the gene matches: 12. CDR3 length: 15 amino acids. CDR3 sequence reads: CSAQDRGAILYEQYF. The CDR3 DNA reads TGCAGTGCCCAGGACAGGGGGGCCATTCTTTACGAGCAGTACTTC.

The chain links TRBV27 to TRBJ2-7; D may be TRBD1 or TRBD2 (5 bases each). From germline, CDR1 is MNHEY and CDR2 SMNVEV (reference sequence). Trimming removed 4 bases from V and 7 bases from J, with 14 bases in between. The CDR3 totals 13 residues. The CDR3 nucleotides are TGTGCCAGCAGTTCGTGGGACGACAATGAGCAGTACTTC. Its protein product is CASSSWDDNEQYF.

This clonotype was found once. The chain has TRBV7-3 and TRBJ2-3; no reliable D call. Trimming shortened V by 3 bases and J by 6 bases, and 10 bases separated the two germline ends. The germline V gene encodes CDR1 SGHTA and CDR2 FQGTGA. CDR3 length: 13 amino acids. CDR3 region: CASSFAQGDTQYF. CDR3 nucleotides: TGTGCCAGCAGCTTCGCGCAAGGGGATACGCAGTATTTT. Filled out from reference TRBV7-3 and TRBJ2-3, the complete variable domain reads GAGVSQTPSNKVTEKGKYVELRCDPISGHTALYWYRQSLGQGPEFLIYFQGTGAADDSGLPNDRFFAVRPEGSVSTLKIQRTERGDSAVYLCASSFAQGDTQYFGPGTRLTVL.

The V gene is TRBV3-1, the J gene TRBJ2-5; 12 bases are shared with TRBD1. Germline CDR1 reads LGHDT; CDR2 reads YNNKEL (reference sequence). CDR3 length equals 16 residues. V trimming: 2 bases; J trimming: 5 bases; junction bases outside the gene matches: 6. This CDR3 is CASSQRDRGRVETQYF. The CDR3 DNA is TGTGCCAGCAGCCAACGGGACAGGGGGCGCGTGGAGACCCAGTACTTC.

The gene calls are TRBV19 and TRBJ2-6, with D perhaps TRBD1 (6 bases). With 4 bases removed from V and 4 bases from J, the gap between germline ends came to 11 bases. Germline-derived CDR1 and CDR2 are LNHDA and SQIVND (reference sequence). The CDR3 extends over 15 amino acids. CDR3 DNA: TGTGCCAGTAGTACAACAGGGTCAGGGGCCAACGTCCTGACTTTC. As protein: CASSTTGSGANVLTF.

To note about this clonotype: One end of the junction does not line up with germline, which may come from a read error. The V and J genes are TRBV14 and TRBJ2-7; D is unresolved. Germline V gene data show CDR1 as SGHDN and CDR2 as FVKESK. CDR3 length: 16 amino acids. The CDR3, as DNA: TGTGCCGGCAGCCAAGATTGGGGAACCAGTGCCTACGAGCAGTACTTC. Translation: CAGSQDWGTSAYEQYF.

This clonotype turned up a few times. The chain employs TRBV3-1 and TRBJ2-6; no clear D gene. Per the germline V gene, CDR1 is LGHDT and CDR2 is YNNKEL (reference sequence). The length of the CDR3 is 14 residues. V gave up 4 bases and J gave up 9 bases, with 13 bases separating them. In DNA, the CDR3 is TGTGCCAGCAGCCCCCGAGAATTGGGCAACGTCCTGACTTTC. Translating gives CASSPRELGNVLTF.

Points on this clonotype: The junction shows a germline mismatch at one end, possibly a read error. The rearrangement uses TRBV5-1 and TRBJ2-3, with TRBD1 as a possible D gene (6 bases). CDR3 size: 13 residues. The germline V gene has CDR1 SGHRS and CDR2 YFSETQ. The CDR3 nucleotides read TGCGCCAGCAGCTTGACAGGGTACTACGAGCAGTACTTT. Translation gives CASSLTGYYEQYF. The whole variable domain, filled in from reference TRBV5-1 and TRBJ2-3, reads KAGVTQTPRYLIKTRGQQVTLSCSPISGHRSVSWYQQTPGQGLQFLFEYFSETQRNKGNFPGRFSGRQFSNSRSEMNVSTLELGDSALYLCASSLTGYYEQYFGPGTRLTVL.

The chain couples TRBV20-1 to TRBJ1-2, with unresolved D. Trimming pared 1 base from V and 0 bases from J, leaving 6 bases between. This CDR3 spans 13 amino acids. Per the germline V gene, CDR1 is DFQATT and CDR2 is SNEGSKA (reference sequence). CDR3 nucleotides: TGCAGTGCTAGAGTACAACCTAACTATGGCTACACCTTC. Translation: CSARVQPNYGYTF.

This clonotype was observed a handful of times. The V gene is TRBV20-1, the J gene TRBJ2-5; 7 nucleotides line up with TRBD2. The J call may be incorrect, as the DNA end agrees better with TRBJ2-7. CDR1 is DFQATT and CDR2 is SNEGSKA in the germline V gene (reference sequence). The CDR3 spans 14 residues. The CDR3 DNA follows: TGCAGTGCTCAAGCCGGGACTACCAACTACGAGCAGTACTTC. This encodes CSAQAGTTNYEQYF.